The 22 T cell receptor beta chains listed next were all sequenced from one sample in a study of T cells in Graves' hyperthyroidism and ophthalmopathy. Amplification targeted TCR beta CDR3 regions from RNA transcripts. Using the HTBI primer set, a first-round RT-PCR was run on the TCR CDR3. MiXCR was run by TCRdb on the multiplex PCR reads, yielding one entry per CDR3 protein. Here the sample spans about 480,000 distinct CDR3 sequences, about 22% being singletons. Material for sequencing was blood. These receptors all come from an older woman with Graves' ophthalmopathy.

This clonotype was seen many times. J is TRBJ1-1 and V is TRBV10-3; D remains unclear. The CDR3 covers 14 residues. V shed 8 bases and J shed 6 bases, with 19 bases lying between them. From germline, CDR1 is ENHRY and CDR2 SYGVKD. The CDR3 here is CAIASTEGGAEAFF. The CDR3 nucleotides are TGTGCCATCGCTTCCACGGAAGGAGGTGCTGAAGCTTTCTTT.

This clonotype has a count of ten or more. This rearrangement joins TRBV28 to TRBJ1-2; D may be TRBD1 (5 bases). This CDR3 is 15 amino acids long. The V and J ends lost 1 base and 6 bases respectively, with 15 bases between them. Germline loops: CDR1 MDHEN, CDR2 SYDVKM. The CDR3 here is CASSLFGARVDGYTF. For the CDR3, the DNA is TGTGCCAGCAGTTTATTTGGGGCCCGGGTAGATGGCTACACCTTC.

This clonotype was seen many times. The chain combines TRBV7-2 with TRBJ2-1; TRBD2 matches 12 bases. V was clipped by 7 bases and J by 5 bases; unmatched bases: 6. The CDR3 has 15 amino acids. The germline V gene has CDR1 SGHTA and CDR2 FQGNSA. The CDR3 DNA follows: TGTGCCAGCAAGAGGACTAGCGGGATTAACAATGAGCAGTTCTTC. Encoded protein: CASKRTSGINNEQFF.

This clonotype occurred a few times. This chain uses TRBV20-1 with TRBJ2-2; the match to TRBD2 covers 8 bases. V lost 0 bases to trimming and J lost 5 bases; unmatched junction nucleotides: 5. Germline assignment: CDR1 DFQATT and CDR2 SNEGSKA (reference sequence). This CDR3 is built from 15 residues. This chain's CDR3 is CSARDGTSPTGELFF. DNA of the CDR3: TGCAGTGCTAGAGATGGGACTAGTCCTACCGGGGAGCTGTTTTTT.

This chain joins TRBV30 and TRBJ1-6; 7 bases match TRBD1. The CDR3 totals 13 residues. Trimming at V came to 8 bases and at J to 3 bases, leaving 4 bases not matched to a gene. From germline, CDR1 is GTSNPN and CDR2 SVGIG (reference sequence). The CDR3 DNA follows: TGTGCCGGCGGGACAGACTATAATTCACCCCTCCACTTT. This gives the protein CAGGTDYNSPLHF.

The rearrangement joins TRBV28 to TRBJ2-5, with 8 positions matching TRBD1. J was trimmed by 2 bases and V by 9 bases; bases with no gene match: 8. CDR1 is MDHEN, CDR2 SYDVKM, per germline. This CDR3 has 14 amino acids. The CDR3 DNA sequence: TGTGCCAGTAGTAGACAGGGGAGACAAGAGACCCAGTACTTC. Protein sequence: CASSRQGRQETQYF.

This chain joins TRBV18 and TRBJ2-3; 7 bases match TRBD1. The V gene end was trimmed by 6 bases and the J gene end by 1 base; junction bases not matched to a gene: 7. The CDR3 extends over 15 amino acids. Germline V gene data show CDR1 as KGHSH and CDR2 as LQKENI. The CDR3: CASSPTGKGTDTQYF. The CDR3, as DNA: TGTGCCAGCTCGCCGACAGGGAAGGGCACAGATACGCAGTATTTT. Filled out from reference TRBV18 and TRBJ2-3, the complete variable domain reads NAGVMQNPRHLVRRRGQEARLRCSPMKGHSHVYWYRQLPEEGLKFMVYLQKENIIDESGMPKERFSAEFPKEGPSILRIQQVVRGDSAAYFCASSPTGKGTDTQYFGPGTRLTVL.

This clonotype was recorded a few times. This chain uses TRBV6-2 or TRBV6-3 with TRBJ2-7, with D hard to call. CDR1 is MNHEY and CDR2 is SVGEGT in the germline V gene. Trimming took 6 bases from V and 6 from J, leaving 12 bases between them. This CDR3 comprises 12 residues. The CDR3 nucleotides are TGTGCCAGCAGCCGGCAGGCTTTCGAGCAGTACTTC. Translating gives CASSRQAFEQYF.

The chain combines TRBV2 with TRBJ2-7; no firm D call. The CDR3 extends over 12 amino acids. Per germline, CDR1 SNHLY and CDR2 FYNNEI. The V end lost 7 bases, the J end lost 6 bases, and 13 bases lay between the germline ends. This CDR3 is CASTVALIEQYF. CDR3 coding DNA: TGTGCCAGCACTGTGGCGTTGATCGAGCAGTACTTC. Full variable domain (missing parts from reference TRBV2 and TRBJ2-7): EPEVTQTPSHQVTQMGQEVILRCVPISNHLYFYWYRQILGQKVEFLVSFYNNEISEKSEIFDDQFSVERPDGSNFTLKIRSTKLEDSAMYFCASTVALIEQYFGPGTRLTVT.

The chain links TRBV28 to TRBJ2-7; 9 nucleotides align to TRBD1. The CDR3 is made up of 14 amino acids. CDR1 and CDR2 (germline): MDHEN, SYDVKM. V lost 8 bases, J lost 6 bases, and 11 bases stayed unmatched. The CDR3 DNA follows: TGTGCCAGCTCACCGACAGGACAGGGGCTCGAGCAGTACTTC. Protein product: CASSPTGQGLEQYF.

This sequence joins TRBV19 and TRBJ2-1, with 7 bases lining up with TRBD1. From germline, CDR1 is LNHDA and CDR2 SQIVND (reference sequence). The V gene end was trimmed by 10 bases and the J gene end by 4 bases; junction bases not matched to a gene: 10. CDR3 length equals 14 residues. Here the CDR3 reads CATSTGIGYNEQFF. DNA of the CDR3: TGTGCCACATCGACAGGGATAGGGTACAATGAGCAGTTCTTC.

This chain joins TRBV12-3 or TRBV12-4 and TRBJ1-5; D is unclear. The CDR3 spans 15 residues. The V end was cut by 5 bases, the J end by 2 bases, with 13 bases between. Here the CDR3 DNA reads TGTGCCAGCAGTCAAATACCGGGTGGCAATCAGCCCCAGCATTTT. Its protein product is CASSQIPGGNQPQHF.

The chain uses TRBV7-8 and TRBJ2-3; no reliable D call. V was trimmed by 1 base and J by 4 bases, leaving 12 bases between them. Germline CDR1 SGHVS, CDR2 FQNEAQ. The CDR3 loop spans 15 amino acids. In DNA form, the CDR3 reads TGTGCCAGCAGCTTAGGGTTTAGTGGGGCAGATACGCAGTATTTT. Translated, it gives CASSLGFSGADTQYF.

This clonotype was recorded many times. The chain combines TRBV28 with TRBJ2-7; either TRBD1 or TRBD2 may fit D (5 bases each). Germline loops: CDR1 MDHEN, CDR2 SYDVKM. V lost 6 bases and J 3 bases, leaving 15 bases between the germline ends. This CDR3 is 14 amino acids long. This CDR3 reads CASSTGTYGYEQYF. The CDR3 nucleotides read TGTGCCAGCAGCACCGGGACCTACGGCTACGAGCAGTACTTC.

This clonotype was observed a few times. The V and J genes are TRBV20-1 and TRBJ1-1; 9 nucleotides align to TRBD1. The J segment lost 6 bases and the V segment lost 5 bases, leaving 4 bases of the junction unmatched. The germline gives CDR1 DFQATT, CDR2 SNEGSKA (reference sequence). This CDR3 comprises 12 residues. The CDR3 loop reads CSAGTGGPEAFF. CDR3 DNA: TGCAGTGCTGGTACAGGGGGCCCTGAAGCTTTCTTT.

In regard to this clonotype: One end of the junction fails to match germline, which may point to a read error. The rearrangement joins TRBV19 to TRBJ2-1; 10 nucleotides line up with TRBD2. Germline V gene sequence: CDR1 LNHDA, CDR2 SQIVND (reference sequence). The CDR3 has 17 residues. CDR3 protein: CASSIRASGSSYSEQFF. The CDR3 DNA reads TGTGCCAGTAGTATTAGGGCTAGCGGGAGCTCCTACAGTGAGCAGTTCTTC.

This clonotype was seen once. The rearrangement links TRBV7-3 to TRBJ2-1; no clear D gene. Germline CDR1 is SGHTA and CDR2 is FQGTGA. The CDR3 is made up of 13 amino acids. Trimming removed 5 bases from V and 8 bases from J, with 13 bases in between. The CDR3 DNA reads TGTGCCAGCAGCCCGGCCCTTAAGGATGAGCAGTTCTTC. Its translation: CASSPALKDEQFF.

The rearrangement links TRBV6-4 to TRBJ2-1; the match to TRBD2 covers 12 bases. The V and J ends lost 2 bases and 5 bases, in that order; junction bases with no gene match: 1. This CDR3 is 15 amino acids long. The germline CDR1 and CDR2 sequences are MRHNA and SNTAGT. This CDR3 reads CASSDRLAGDNEQFF. DNA of the CDR3: TGTGCCAGCAGTGACCGACTAGCGGGAGACAATGAGCAGTTCTTC.

Many counts were recorded for this clonotype. The chain has TRBV11-2 and TRBJ2-7; 7 bases are a match to TRBD2. The CDR3 length is 15 residues. CDR1 is SGHAT and CDR2 is FQNNGV in the germline V gene. V gave up 1 base and J gave up 2 bases; unmatched junction bases: 5. The CDR3 nucleotides read TGTGCCAGCAGCTTAGCTAGCGGTCCTCCCTACGAGCAGTACTTC. This translates into CASSLASGPPYEQYF.

V usage is TRBV12-3 or TRBV12-4 and J usage is TRBJ1-6, with 8 nucleotides matching TRBD1. With V trimmed by 6 bases and J by 8 bases, 6 bases remained unmatched. CDR3 size: 14 residues. The CDR3 nucleotides are TGTGCCAGCAGGCCCCCAGGGGGCCATTCACCCCTCCACTTT. This sequence encodes CASRPPGGHSPLHF.

This chain connects TRBV7-9 to TRBJ2-1, with D perhaps matching TRBD1 (9 bases). This CDR3 has 16 residues. The ends were cut back, 3 bases at V and 6 bases at J, with 18 bases in the middle. Germline CDR1 SEHNR, CDR2 FQNEAQ (reference sequence). The CDR3 sequence: CASSFLAGQGPNEQFF. CDR3 DNA sequence: TGTGCCAGCAGCTTCTTAGCGGGACAGGGTCCCAATGAGCAGTTCTTC.

This clonotype was detected only once. A read error is possible here, since a much larger clone lies one base away. The chain uses TRBV12-3 or TRBV12-4 and TRBJ1-1; 8 nucleotides agree with TRBD1. This CDR3 comprises 15 residues. Trimming took 6 bases from V and 3 from J; bases not matched to a gene: 9. The CDR3 region is CASRPATGEHTEAFF. CDR3 bases: TGTGCCAGCAGGCCGGCGACAGGGGAGCACACTGAAGCTTTCTTT.